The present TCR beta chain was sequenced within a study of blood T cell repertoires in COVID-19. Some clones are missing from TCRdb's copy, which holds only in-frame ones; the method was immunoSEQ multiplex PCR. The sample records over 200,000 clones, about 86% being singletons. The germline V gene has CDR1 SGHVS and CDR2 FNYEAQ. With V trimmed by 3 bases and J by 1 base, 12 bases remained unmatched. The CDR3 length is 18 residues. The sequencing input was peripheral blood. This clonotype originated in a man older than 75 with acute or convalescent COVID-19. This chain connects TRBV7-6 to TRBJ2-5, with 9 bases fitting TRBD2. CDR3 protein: CASSFFAGGLSVQETQYF. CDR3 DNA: TGTGCCAGCAGCTTCTTCGCGGGGGGGCTCTCCGTCCAAGAGACCCAGTACTTC. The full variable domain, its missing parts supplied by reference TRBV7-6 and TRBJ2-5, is GAGVSQSPRYKVTKRGQDVALRCDPISGHVSLYWYRQALGQGPEFLTYFNYEAQQDKSGLPNDRFSAERPEGSISTLTIQRTEQRDSAMYRCASSFFAGGLSVQETQYFGPGTRLLVL.